The source of this TCR beta chain is a study of blood T cell repertoires in COVID-19. The CDR3 is 16 amino acids. CDR1 and CDR2 from the germline V gene are SNHLY and FYNNEI. J was trimmed by 2 bases and V by 8 bases; bases with no gene match: 11. This table comes from immunoSEQ multiplex PCR, and its TCRdb copy is limited to in-frame clones, with some not included. The repertoire holds 120,000 to 150,000 clones, approximately 80% seen once, with around 40% in the top ten. Sequenced material: peripheral blood. The genes are TRBV2 and TRBJ1-1, with 10 bases fitting TRBD1. The origin of this receptor is a human donor in a cohort sampled during active COVID-19. The CDR3 sequence: CASRLPGQGTNTEAFF. The CDR3 coding sequence is TGTGCCAGCCGACTCCCGGGACAGGGGACCAACACTGAAGCTTTCTTT.